What follows describes a single T cell receptor beta chain. The antigen remains unidentified. Only in-frame clones appear in the TCRdb table, and some are missing; sequencing was by immunoSEQ multiplex PCR. The data show about 19,000 clones, 55% to 80% seen once. This entry is derived from a study of somatic mutations in cytotoxic T cells in rheumatoid arthritis. Study-level background: Flow sorting of some V beta antibody-stained T cells reached nearly 100% purity, with V beta1+ cells also TCRB-sequenced. Broader study findings: Age was associated with higher CD8+ clonality in rheumatoid arthritis patients, not in healthy controls.

Positive magnetic bead selection, which isolated the CD4+ and CD8+ cells, was followed by a flow cytometry check of purity. From germline, CDR1 is MNHNS and CDR2 SASEGT. Trimming shortened V by 2 bases and J by 0 bases, and 17 bases separated the two germline ends. This CDR3 comprises 19 residues. The J gene is TRBJ2-6, the V gene TRBV6-1; perhaps TRBD1 as D (5 bases). The receptor was derived from an adult with rheumatoid arthritis. Sequenced sample: CD8+ T cells sorted from blood. CDR3 bases: TGTGCCAGCAGTGAACCCTCCAGGGTTCCGGGCTCTGGGGCCAACGTCCTGACTTTC. Its translation: CASSEPSRVPGSGANVLTF.